These 13 T cell receptor beta chains originate from one sample sequenced in a study of blood T cell repertoires in COVID-19. The data were produced by immunoSEQ multiplex PCR, yet TCRdb's version contains in-frame clones alone and is incomplete. The table has some 200,000 clones, 75% to 90% seen once. Sequencing was performed on PBMCs or T cells enriched from blood (not recorded which). These receptors originate from a woman between 40 and 50 years old with acute COVID-19.

V and J are TRBV2 and TRBJ2-5; D is ambiguous. The CDR3 contains 11 residues. Germline V gene sequence: CDR1 SNHLY, CDR2 FYNNEI. The V and J ends lost 7 bases and 5 bases respectively, with 8 bases between them. Written as DNA, the CDR3 is TGTGCCAGCAAACTGGTGGAGACCCAGTACTTC. Protein product: CASKLVETQYF.

The rearrangement uses TRBV4-3 and TRBJ1-1; unclear D gene. The V and J ends lost 0 bases and 10 bases respectively, with 9 bases between them. CDR3 size: 12 residues. CDR1 is LGHNA, CDR2 YSLEER, per germline. The CDR3 bases are TGCGCCAGCAGCCAAGACGAGGGAGCAGCTTTCTTT. It encodes CASSQDEGAAFF.

The CDR3 DNA reads as TGTGCCAGCAGCGTCCGCCCCGGGGGGAAGCCCTACGAGCAGTACTTC. Its translation is CASSVRPGGKPYEQYF. The gene calls are TRBV9 and TRBJ2-7, with 7 bases fitting TRBD2. The germline V gene encodes CDR1 SGDLS and CDR2 YYNGEE. This CDR3 has 16 residues. V lost 2 bases to trimming and J lost 2 bases; unmatched junction nucleotides: 10.

This chain links TRBV9 with TRBJ1-1; D might be TRBD1 (6 bases). The length of the CDR3 is 16 residues. V lost 6 bases to trimming and J lost 1 base, with 19 bases between them. The V gene's germline CDR1 is SGDLS and CDR2 YYNGEE. CDR3 DNA: TGTGCCAGCACCTCAACCCCGGACAGCAGGAACACTGAAGCTTTCTTT. Translating it yields CASTSTPDSRNTEAFF.

CDR3: CASSYNPRDRASYGYTF. In nucleotides, the CDR3 is TGTGCCAGCAGTTACAACCCCCGGGACAGGGCATCCTACGGCTACACCTTC. The chain is built from TRBV6-2 or TRBV6-3 and TRBJ1-2, with TRBD1 matching over 9 bases. The CDR3 loop spans 17 amino acids. Trimming took 2 bases from V and 8 from J; bases not matched to a gene: 15. The germline V gene has CDR1 MNHEY and CDR2 SVGEGT.

With respect to this clone: The DNA is omitted, as the CDR3 cannot be located on it reliably, and the CDR3 follows TCRdb's listing. The chain links TRBV2 to TRBJ2-7; the table's TRBD1 call for D was not verified on the DNA. The CDR3 spans 12 amino acids, including both terminal residues. Per germline, CDR1 SNHLY and CDR2 FYNNEI. The CDR3 loop reads CASSFGQGSKYF.

The V call is TRBV2, the J call TRBJ1-4, with 11 positions matching TRBD1. V dropped 4 bases and J dropped 7; count of bases not matched to a gene: 2. From germline, CDR1 is SNHLY and CDR2 FYNNEI. The CDR3 totals 14 residues. The CDR3 sequence is CASSAGQGVEKLFF. Here the CDR3 DNA reads TGTGCCAGCAGTGCGGGACAGGGGGTTGAAAAACTGTTTTTT.

The V gene is TRBV9, the J gene TRBJ1-2; D unresolved. Germline values: CDR1 SGDLS, CDR2 YYNGEE. The CDR3 is 15 amino acids. The V end lost 4 bases, the J end lost 0 bases, and 13 bases lay between the germline ends. Here the CDR3 reads CASSISTGTNYGYTF. Here the CDR3 DNA reads TGTGCCAGCAGCATCTCGACGGGTACTAACTATGGCTACACCTTC.

The chain joins TRBV4-1 to TRBJ1-2; D remains unclear. The V and J ends lost 4 bases and 4 bases respectively, with 16 bases between them. CDR1 and CDR2 (germline): MGHRA, YSYEKL. The CDR3 is made up of 15 amino acids. Here the CDR3 DNA reads TGCGCCAGCAGCCCGCTAGACGGATTCTTCTATGGCTACACCTTC. Its translation: CASSPLDGFFYGYTF.

The J gene is TRBJ1-1, the V gene TRBV19; D gene uncertain. The CDR3 is 11 residues long. Germline V gene lookup returns CDR1 LNHDA and CDR2 SQIVND (reference sequence). V shed 5 bases and J shed 10 bases, with 11 bases lying between them. CDR3 residues: CASSLGVTAFF. The CDR3, as DNA: TGTGCCAGTAGTTTAGGAGTAACAGCTTTCTTT.

This clone was detected a few times. The chain recombines TRBV10-3 with TRBJ2-5; D is possibly TRBD1 (6 bases). V lost 3 bases to trimming and J lost 2 bases, with 16 bases between them. This CDR3 contains 16 residues. Germline CDR1 reads ENHRY; CDR2 reads SYGVKD. The CDR3 region is CAISDPRQEGQETQYF. The CDR3 DNA follows: TGTGCCATCAGTGACCCGAGACAGGAAGGGCAAGAGACCCAGTACTTC.

This chain uses TRBV2 with TRBJ1-5; a weak D match, TRBD1 (5 bases). Germline-derived CDR1 and CDR2 are SNHLY and FYNNEI. The CDR3 is made up of 14 amino acids. V was pared by 2 bases and J by 4 bases, with 9 bases between. The CDR3 DNA follows: TGTGCCAGCAGTGAATCAGGGCCTAATCAGCCCCAGCATTTT. Its translation is CASSESGPNQPQHF.

The genes are TRBV29-1 and TRBJ1-4, with D perhaps matching TRBD1 (6 bases). V lost 0 bases and J lost 2, with 10 bases in between. CDR3 length equals 15 residues. Germline lookup yields CDR1 SQVTM and CDR2 ANQGSEA. CDR3 sequence reads: CSVEDLGGTNEKLFF. Written as DNA, the CDR3 is TGCAGCGTTGAAGATCTAGGGGGTACTAATGAAAAACTGTTTTTT.